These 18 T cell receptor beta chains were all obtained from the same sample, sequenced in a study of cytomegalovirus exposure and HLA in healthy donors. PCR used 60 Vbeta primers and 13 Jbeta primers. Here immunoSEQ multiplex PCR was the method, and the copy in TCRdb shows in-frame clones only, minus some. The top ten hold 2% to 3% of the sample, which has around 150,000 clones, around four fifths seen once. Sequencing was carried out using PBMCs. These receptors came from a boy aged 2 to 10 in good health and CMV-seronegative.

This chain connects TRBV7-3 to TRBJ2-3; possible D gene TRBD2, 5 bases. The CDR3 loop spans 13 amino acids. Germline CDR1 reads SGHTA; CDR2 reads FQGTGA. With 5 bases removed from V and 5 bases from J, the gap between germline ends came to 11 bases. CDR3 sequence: CASSPREIDTQYF. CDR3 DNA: TGTGCCAGCAGCCCGAGGGAGATAGATACGCAGTATTTT.

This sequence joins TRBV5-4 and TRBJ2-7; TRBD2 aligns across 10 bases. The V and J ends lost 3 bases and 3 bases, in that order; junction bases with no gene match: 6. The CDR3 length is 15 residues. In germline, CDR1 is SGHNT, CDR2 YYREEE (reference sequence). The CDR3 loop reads CASSYRTSGLYEQYF. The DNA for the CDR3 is TGTGCCAGCAGCTACAGGACTAGCGGTCTCTACGAGCAGTACTTC.

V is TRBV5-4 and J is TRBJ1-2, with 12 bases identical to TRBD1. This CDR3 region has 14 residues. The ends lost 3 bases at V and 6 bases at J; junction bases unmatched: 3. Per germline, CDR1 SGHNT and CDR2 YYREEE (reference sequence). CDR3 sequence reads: CASSWGQGADGYTF. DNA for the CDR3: TGTGCCAGCAGCTGGGGACAGGGGGCGGATGGCTACACCTTC.

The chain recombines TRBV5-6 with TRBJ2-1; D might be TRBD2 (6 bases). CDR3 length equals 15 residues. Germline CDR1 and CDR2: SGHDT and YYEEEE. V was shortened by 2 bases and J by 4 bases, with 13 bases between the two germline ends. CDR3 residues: CASSFPGREYNEQFF. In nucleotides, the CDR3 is TGTGCCAGCAGCTTCCCGGGACGGGAGTACAATGAGCAGTTCTTC.

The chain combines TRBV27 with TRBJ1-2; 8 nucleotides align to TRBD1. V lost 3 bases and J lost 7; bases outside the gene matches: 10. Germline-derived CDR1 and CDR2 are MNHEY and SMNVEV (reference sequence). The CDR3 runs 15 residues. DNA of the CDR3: TGTGCCAGCAGTTTCCTACCCGGGACAGGCATTGGCTACACCTTC. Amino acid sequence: CASSFLPGTGIGYTF.

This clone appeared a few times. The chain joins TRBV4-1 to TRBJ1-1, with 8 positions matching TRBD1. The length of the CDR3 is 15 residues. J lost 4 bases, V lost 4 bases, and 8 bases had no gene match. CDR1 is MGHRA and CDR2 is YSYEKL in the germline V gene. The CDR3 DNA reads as TGCGCCAGCAGCCCTGCGGACAGGGCGGGCACTGAAGCTTTCTTT. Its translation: CASSPADRAGTEAFF.

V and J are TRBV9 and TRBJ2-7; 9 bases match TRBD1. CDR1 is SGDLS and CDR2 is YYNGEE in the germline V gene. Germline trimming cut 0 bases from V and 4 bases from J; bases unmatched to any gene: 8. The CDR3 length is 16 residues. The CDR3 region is CASSVDRGQGFYEQYF. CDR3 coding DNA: TGTGCCAGCAGCGTAGATCGGGGACAGGGATTTTACGAGCAGTACTTC.

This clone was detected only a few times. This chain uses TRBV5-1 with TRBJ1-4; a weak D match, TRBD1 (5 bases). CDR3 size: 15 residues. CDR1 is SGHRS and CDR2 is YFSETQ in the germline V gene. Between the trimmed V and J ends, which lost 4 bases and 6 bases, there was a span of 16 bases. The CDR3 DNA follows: TGCGCCAGCAGCCCCGATTGGGGCTTCGATGAAAAACTGTTTTTT. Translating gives CASSPDWGFDEKLFF.

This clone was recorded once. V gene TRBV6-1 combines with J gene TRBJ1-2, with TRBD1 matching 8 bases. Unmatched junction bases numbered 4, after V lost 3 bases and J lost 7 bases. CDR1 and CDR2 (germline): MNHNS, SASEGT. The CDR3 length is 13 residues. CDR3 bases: TGTGCCAGCAGTGACGGACAGGGCCGTGGCTACACCTTC. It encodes CASSDGQGRGYTF.

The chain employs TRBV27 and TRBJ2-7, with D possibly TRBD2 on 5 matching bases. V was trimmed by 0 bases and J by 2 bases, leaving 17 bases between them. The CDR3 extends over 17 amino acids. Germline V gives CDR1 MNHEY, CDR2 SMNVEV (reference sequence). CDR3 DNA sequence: TGTGCCAGCAGTTTATCCGACTACTCTTGTCCTACCTACGAGCAGTACTTC. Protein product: CASSLSDYSCPTYEQYF.

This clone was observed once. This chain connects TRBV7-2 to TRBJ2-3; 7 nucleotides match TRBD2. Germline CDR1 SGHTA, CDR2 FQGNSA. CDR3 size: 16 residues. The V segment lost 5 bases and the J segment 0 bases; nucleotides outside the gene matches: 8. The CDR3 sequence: CASSPRGGTSTDTQYF. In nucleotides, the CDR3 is TGTGCCAGCAGCCCTCGGGGAGGGACTAGCACAGATACGCAGTATTTT. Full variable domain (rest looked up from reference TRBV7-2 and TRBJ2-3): GAGVSQSPSNKVTEKGKDVELRCDPISGHTALYWYRQSLGQGLEFLIYFQGNSAPDKSGLPSDRFSAERTGGSVSTLTIQRTQQEDSAVYLCASSPRGGTSTDTQYFGPGTRLTVL.

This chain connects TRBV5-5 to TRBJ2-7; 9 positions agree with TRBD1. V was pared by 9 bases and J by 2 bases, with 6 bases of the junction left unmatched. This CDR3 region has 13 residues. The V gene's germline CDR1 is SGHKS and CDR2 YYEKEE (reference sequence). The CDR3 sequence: CATPGQGPYEQYF. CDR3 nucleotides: TGTGCCACCCCGGGACAGGGCCCCTACGAGCAGTACTTC.

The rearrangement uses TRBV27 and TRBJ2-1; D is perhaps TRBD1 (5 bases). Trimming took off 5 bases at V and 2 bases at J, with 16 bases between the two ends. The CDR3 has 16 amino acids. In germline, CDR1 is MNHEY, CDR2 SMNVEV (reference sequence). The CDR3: CASSGAGGRTYNEQFF. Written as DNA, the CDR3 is TGTGCCAGCAGTGGGGCCGGCGGCAGGACCTACAATGAGCAGTTCTTC.

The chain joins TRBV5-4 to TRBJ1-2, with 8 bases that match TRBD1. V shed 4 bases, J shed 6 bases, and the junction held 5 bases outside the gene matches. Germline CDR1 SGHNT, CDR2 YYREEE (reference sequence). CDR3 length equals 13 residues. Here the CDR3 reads CASSPRQGNGYTF. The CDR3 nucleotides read TGTGCCAGCAGCCCAAGACAGGGGAATGGCTACACCTTC. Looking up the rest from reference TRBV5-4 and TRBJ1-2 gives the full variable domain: ETGVTQSPTHLIKTRGQQVTLRCSSQSGHNTVSWYQQALGQGPQFIFQYYREEENGRGNFPPRFSGLQFPNYSSELNVNALELDDSALYLCASSPRQGNGYTFGSGTRLTVV.

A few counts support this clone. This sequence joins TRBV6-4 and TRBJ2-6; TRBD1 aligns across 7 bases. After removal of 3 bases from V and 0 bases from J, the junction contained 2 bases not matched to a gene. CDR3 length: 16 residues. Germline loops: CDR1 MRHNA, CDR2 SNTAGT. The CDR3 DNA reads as TGTGCCAGCAGTGAGGGACAGTTCTCTGGGGCCAACGTCCTGACTTTC. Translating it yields CASSEGQFSGANVLTF.

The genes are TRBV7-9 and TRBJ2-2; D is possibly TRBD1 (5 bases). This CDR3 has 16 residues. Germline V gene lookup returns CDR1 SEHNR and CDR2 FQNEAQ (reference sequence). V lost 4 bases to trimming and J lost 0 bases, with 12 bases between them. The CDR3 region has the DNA TGTGCCAGCAGCTCCAACAGGAATGCGAACACCGGGGAGCTGTTTTTT. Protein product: CASSSNRNANTGELFF.

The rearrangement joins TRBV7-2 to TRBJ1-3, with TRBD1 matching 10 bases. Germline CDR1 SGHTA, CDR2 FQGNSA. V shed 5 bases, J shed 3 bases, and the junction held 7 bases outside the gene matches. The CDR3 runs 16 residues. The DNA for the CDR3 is TGTGCCAGCAGCCGCCATGGACAGGGGGGTGGAAACACCATATATTTT. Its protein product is CASSRHGQGGGNTIYF.

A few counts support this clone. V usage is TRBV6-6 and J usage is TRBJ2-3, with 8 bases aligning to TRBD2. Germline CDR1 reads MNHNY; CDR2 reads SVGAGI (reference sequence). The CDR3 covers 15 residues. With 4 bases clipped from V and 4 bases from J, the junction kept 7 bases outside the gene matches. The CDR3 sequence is CASSFPGTRADTQYF. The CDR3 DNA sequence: TGTGCCAGCAGTTTCCCCGGGACTAGGGCAGATACGCAGTATTTT.